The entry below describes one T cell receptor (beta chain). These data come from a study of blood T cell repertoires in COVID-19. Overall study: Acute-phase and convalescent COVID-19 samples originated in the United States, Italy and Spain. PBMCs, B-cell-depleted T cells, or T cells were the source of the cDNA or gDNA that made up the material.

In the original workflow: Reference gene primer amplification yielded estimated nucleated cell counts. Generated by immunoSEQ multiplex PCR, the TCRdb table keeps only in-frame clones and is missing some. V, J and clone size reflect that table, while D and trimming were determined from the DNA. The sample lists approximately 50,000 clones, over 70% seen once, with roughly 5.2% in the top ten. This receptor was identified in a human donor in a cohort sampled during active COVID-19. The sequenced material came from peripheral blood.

DNA for the CDR3: TGTGCCAGCAGTGACTCTCTAGCGGGAAACACCGGGGAGCTGTTTTTT. It is translated as CASSDSLAGNTGELFF. The rearrangement joins TRBV6-4 to TRBJ2-2; the match to TRBD2 covers 9 bases. Germline CDR1 and CDR2: MRHNA and SNTAGT. CDR3 length: 16 residues. Trimming removed 0 bases from V and 2 bases from J; junction bases left unmatched: 1.